The TCR beta chain described here comes from a study of cytomegalovirus exposure and HLA in healthy donors. Study-level points and caveats: Investigators reported more than 150 TCR beta chains as tied to cytomegalovirus. As a later analysis revealed, the rate of TCR association differed by HLA locus, with DRB1 most and HLA-C fewest.

Of note for this clone: No antigen is known for it.

Sampled while nominally healthy, donors likely had unrecorded immune exposures. Germline V CDR1 and CDR2: LGHNA, YNFKEQ. Trimming stripped 1 base from V and 5 bases from J, with 17 bases between. This CDR3 contains 16 residues. Primers: 60 Vbeta forward and 13 Jbeta reverse. Sequencing used immunoSEQ multiplex PCR; TCRdb keeps in-frame clones, though not all of them. The data contain about 150,000 clones, over 60% of them seen just once; the ten biggest clones take up 1.5% to 2%. The receptor was derived from a woman aged 18-30 years in good health and CMV-seronegative. Material for sequencing was PBMCs. The gene calls are TRBV4-2 and TRBJ2-5; a weak D match, TRBD2 (6 bases). CDR3 loop: CASSQVESGGWETQYF. CDR3 sequence (DNA): TGTGCCAGCAGCCAAGTTGAGAGTGGGGGGTGGGAGACCCAGTACTTC.